This T cell receptor (beta chain) was recorded in a study of T cells in Graves' hyperthyroidism and ophthalmopathy. Germline-derived CDR1 and CDR2 are GTSNPN and SVGIG (reference sequence). This CDR3 is built from 12 residues. V lost 1 base and J lost 8, with 11 bases in between. Template material for amplifying TCR beta CDR3 regions consisted of RNA transcripts. With the HTBI primer set, the TCR CDR3 went through a first round of RT-PCR. TCRdb recomputed calls from the multiplex PCR reads with MiXCR, one row per CDR3 protein. The sample gives about 350,000 distinct CDR3 sequences, approximately 15% of which show up once; 20% to 25% is in the top ten. In its sample, this clonotype was seen a few times.

This clonotype originated in a woman aged 25-40 years with Graves' hyperthyroidism. Source material: blood. The rearrangement uses TRBV30 and TRBJ1-1; no definite D call. The CDR3 sequence: CAWSERAGEAFF. Here the CDR3 DNA reads TGTGCCTGGAGTGAGAGGGCGGGGGAAGCTTTCTTT. The full variable domain, completed using reference TRBV30 and TRBJ1-1, is SQTIHQWPATLVQPVGSPLSLECTVEGTSNPNLYWYRQAAGRGLQLLFYSVGIGQISSEVPQNLSASRPQDRQFILSSKKLLLSDSGFYLCAWSERAGEAFFGQGTRLTVV.